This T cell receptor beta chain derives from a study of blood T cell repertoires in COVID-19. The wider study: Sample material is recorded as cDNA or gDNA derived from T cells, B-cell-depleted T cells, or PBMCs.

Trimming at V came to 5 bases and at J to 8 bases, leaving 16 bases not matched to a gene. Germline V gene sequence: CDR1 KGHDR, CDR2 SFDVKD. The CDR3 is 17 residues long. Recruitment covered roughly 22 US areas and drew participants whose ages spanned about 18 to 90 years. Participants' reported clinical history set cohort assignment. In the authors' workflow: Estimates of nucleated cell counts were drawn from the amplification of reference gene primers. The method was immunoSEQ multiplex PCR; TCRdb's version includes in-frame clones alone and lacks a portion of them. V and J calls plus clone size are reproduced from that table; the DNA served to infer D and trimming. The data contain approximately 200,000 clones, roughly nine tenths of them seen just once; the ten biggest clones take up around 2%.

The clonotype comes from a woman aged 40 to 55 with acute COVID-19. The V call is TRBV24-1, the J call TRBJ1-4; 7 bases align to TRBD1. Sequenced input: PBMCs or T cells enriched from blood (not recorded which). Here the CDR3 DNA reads TGTGCCACCAGTGCACTTAGAGGAGGGGGCGCGGGAGAAAAACTGTTTTTT. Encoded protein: CATSALRGGGAGEKLFF.